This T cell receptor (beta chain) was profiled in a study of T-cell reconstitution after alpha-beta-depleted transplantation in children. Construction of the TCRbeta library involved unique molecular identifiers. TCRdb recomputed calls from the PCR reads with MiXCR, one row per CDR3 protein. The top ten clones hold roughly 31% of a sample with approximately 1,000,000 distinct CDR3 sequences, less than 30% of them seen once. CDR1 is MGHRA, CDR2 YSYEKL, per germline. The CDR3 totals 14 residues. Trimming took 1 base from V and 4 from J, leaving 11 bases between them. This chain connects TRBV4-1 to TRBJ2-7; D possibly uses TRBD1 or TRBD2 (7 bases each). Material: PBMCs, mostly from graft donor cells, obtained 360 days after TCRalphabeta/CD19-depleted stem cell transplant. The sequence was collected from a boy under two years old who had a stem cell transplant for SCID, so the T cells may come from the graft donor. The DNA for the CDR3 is TGCGCCAGCAGCCAAGTCCAGGGGGGGTACGAGCAGTACTTC. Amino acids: CASSQVQGGYEQYF.